This T cell receptor (beta chain) appears in the sequencing data of a study of blood T cell repertoires in COVID-19. Germline CDR1 and CDR2: LNHDA and SQIVND (reference sequence). This CDR3 region has 15 residues. Trimming removed 9 bases from V and 0 bases from J, with 15 bases in between. Recruits, aged about 18 to 100 years, lived in 24 US areas. The protocol was immunoSEQ multiplex PCR, while the TCRdb copy is restricted to in-frame clones and leaves out a portion. The sample includes 200,000 to 250,000 clones, about 84% of them seen just once. The sequenced sample was PBMCs or T cells enriched from blood (not recorded which). The TCR originated in a man aged 55-75 years who had recovered from COVID-19. The V call is TRBV19, the J call TRBJ1-5, with D maybe TRBD1 (6 bases). This chain's CDR3 is CASRWDTDSNQPQHF. CDR3 nucleotide sequence: TGTGCCAGCCGGTGGGACACCGATAGCAATCAGCCCCAGCATTTT.